The 30 T cell receptor beta chains below come from one sample, sequenced in a study of shared clonotypes between healthy human individuals. TCRdb keeps only in-frame clones here, not all; method: immunoSEQ multiplex PCR. The sample records over a million clones, about three quarters being singletons. Material for sequencing was memory CD4+ T cells sorted from blood. Sample subset: CD45RA-negative fraction. The receptors shown here come from a young man in good health.

Of note for this clone: The same CDR3 also results from other DNA sequences found in this sample. This sequence joins TRBV11-2 and TRBJ2-3; 7 bases agree with TRBD2. This CDR3 has 14 residues. V lost 3 bases and J lost 1; bases outside the gene matches: 1. The germline gives CDR1 SGHAT, CDR2 FQNNGV. DNA for the CDR3: TGTGCCAGCAGCTTTGCGGGGGGCACAGATACGCAGTATTTT. It is translated as CASSFAGGTDTQYF.

CDR3 sequence (DNA): TGTGCCAGCAGTGGTCGACAGAATGGAAACACCATATATTTT. It is translated as CASSGRQNGNTIYF. The rearrangement uses TRBV25-1 and TRBJ1-3; the D gene is possibly TRBD1 (5 bases). From germline, CDR1 is MGHDK and CDR2 SYGVNS. Trimming left V 4 bases short and J 3 bases short, with 10 bases between. The CDR3 contains 14 residues.

This chain connects TRBV18 to TRBJ2-5; 8 nucleotides agree with TRBD2. This CDR3 has 12 residues. Germline CDR1 KGHSH, CDR2 LQKENI. V lost 2 bases, J lost 11 bases, and 4 bases stayed unmatched. The CDR3 is CASSPRREEQYF. The CDR3 region has the DNA TGTGCCAGCTCACCAAGGCGGGAGGAGCAGTACTTC.

The genes are TRBV19 and TRBJ2-2; 11 nucleotides align to TRBD2. The CDR3 is 14 amino acids. The V and J ends lost 5 bases and 13 bases, in that order; junction bases with no gene match: 9. CDR1 LNHDA and CDR2 SQIVND come from the germline V gene (reference sequence). CDR3 in DNA: TGTGCCAGTAGTCTAGCGGGGGGACCGAAAGGGCTGTTTTTT. Amino acid sequence: CASSLAGGPKGLFF.

The chain uses TRBV7-8 and TRBJ2-1; D gene unclear. Trimming cost V 0 bases and J 3 bases, with 12 bases left between them. In germline, CDR1 is SGHVS, CDR2 FQNEAQ. This CDR3 region has 16 residues. The CDR3 reads CASSLAASRVYNEQFF. The CDR3 nucleotides are TGTGCCAGCAGCTTAGCCGCCTCTCGAGTCTACAATGAGCAGTTCTTC.

The gene calls are TRBV11-2 and TRBJ2-7, with unresolved D. This CDR3 has 15 amino acids. Germline CDR1 and CDR2: SGHAT and FQNNGV. V was shortened by 5 bases and J by 4 bases, with 18 bases between the two germline ends. The CDR3 DNA follows: TGTGCCAGCAGCCAAGTAGAAAATCCGGTTTACGAGCAGTACTTC. Translation: CASSQVENPVYEQYF. Looking up the rest from reference TRBV11-2 and TRBJ2-7 gives the full variable domain: EAGVAQSPRYKIIEKRQSVAFWCNPISGHATLYWYQQILGQGPKLLIQFQNNGVVDDSQLPKDRFSAERLKGVDSTLKIQPAKLEDSAVYLCASSQVENPVYEQYFGPGTRLTVT.

This chain connects TRBV27 to TRBJ2-1; D is undetermined. Trimming cost V 2 bases and J 0 bases, with 14 bases left between them. This CDR3 has 17 amino acids. The germline V gene encodes CDR1 MNHEY and CDR2 SMNVEV (reference sequence). CDR3 DNA sequence: TGTGCCAGCAGTTTAGAACGAGCAGCCAGCTCCTACAATGAGCAGTTCTTC. Protein sequence: CASSLERAASSYNEQFF.

The chain links TRBV29-1 to TRBJ2-2; D is perhaps TRBD1 or TRBD2 (5 bases each). V lost 7 bases and J lost 3, with 15 bases in between. This CDR3 is 14 amino acids long. Germline V gene sequence: CDR1 SQVTM, CDR2 ANQGSEA. This CDR3 reads CSAIRDGDTGELFF. CDR3 sequence (DNA): TGCAGCGCTATACGGGACGGTGACACCGGGGAGCTGTTTTTT.

V usage is TRBV7-2 and J usage is TRBJ2-7; TRBD2 is a possible D gene (6 bases). CDR1 is SGHTA and CDR2 is FQGNSA in the germline V gene. The CDR3 extends over 15 amino acids. Trimming took off 5 bases at V and 0 bases at J, with 14 bases between the two ends. CDR3 bases: TGTGCCAGCAGCCTATCGGGAGCCCTCTCCTACGAGCAGTACTTC. Its translation: CASSLSGALSYEQYF. The full variable domain, rest sourced from reference TRBV7-2 and TRBJ2-7, is GAGVSQSPSNKVTEKGKDVELRCDPISGHTALYWYRQSLGQGLEFLIYFQGNSAPDKSGLPSDRFSAERTGGSVSTLTIQRTQQEDSAVYLCASSLSGALSYEQYFGPGTRLTVT.

The genes are TRBV15 and TRBJ2-1; possible D gene TRBD2, 6 bases. Germline V gives CDR1 LNHNV, CDR2 YYDKDF (reference sequence). Deletions cut 1 base from V and 0 bases from J, with 13 bases between. CDR3 length equals 17 residues. The CDR3 sequence: CATSRGVAGSSYNEQFF. The CDR3 DNA sequence: TGTGCCACCAGCAGAGGGGTCGCGGGGAGCTCCTACAATGAGCAGTTCTTC.

The table lists this clone with a few counts. The chain uses TRBV6-1 and TRBJ2-7, with 7 nucleotides matching TRBD2. V gave up 6 bases and J gave up 11 bases; unmatched junction bases: 19. Germline V gene data show CDR1 as MNHNS and CDR2 as SASEGT. The CDR3 sequence is 15 residues long. The CDR3 coding sequence is TGTGCCAGCAGGGGGGGGTCGAGCGGTTCCTTTTCTAAGTACTTC. Translated, it gives CASRGGSSGSFSKYF.

The V call is TRBV19, the J call TRBJ1-4; D might be TRBD1 (5 bases). The CDR3 runs 15 residues. Trimming cost V 4 bases and J 8 bases, with 17 bases left between them. CDR1 and CDR2 (germline): LNHDA, SQIVND (reference sequence). CDR3 amino acids: CASSNGHPEGEKLFF. The CDR3 bases are TGTGCCAGTAGTAACGGACACCCTGAGGGGGAAAAACTGTTTTTT. The whole variable domain, remainder taken from reference TRBV19 and TRBJ1-4, is DGGITQSPKYLFRKEGQNVTLSCEQNLNHDAMYWYRQDPGQGLRLIYYSQIVNDFQKGDIAEGYSVSREKKESFPLTVTSAQKNPTAFYLCASSNGHPEGEKLFFGSGTQLSVL.

There are a few counts of this clone. This rearrangement joins TRBV18 to TRBJ2-1; D gene unclear. The germline CDR1 and CDR2 sequences are KGHSH and LQKENI. The V end was cut by 3 bases, the J end by 10 bases, with 19 bases between. CDR3 length: 15 amino acids. CDR3 in DNA: TGTGCCAGCTCACCGCCTTCCGACCGTACAAGGGAGCAGTTCTTC. Protein: CASSPPSDRTREQFF.

This chain joins TRBV7-2 and TRBJ1-2; no firm D call. V gave up 5 bases and J gave up 1 base, with 17 bases separating them. CDR3 size: 16 residues. Germline assignment: CDR1 SGHTA and CDR2 FQGNSA. The CDR3 loop reads CASSLRPGNFNYGYTF. Here the CDR3 DNA reads TGTGCCAGCAGCCTACGACCTGGCAATTTTAACTATGGCTACACCTTC. The whole variable domain, remainder taken from reference TRBV7-2 and TRBJ1-2, is GAGVSQSPSNKVTEKGKDVELRCDPISGHTALYWYRQSLGQGLEFLIYFQGNSAPDKSGLPSDRFSAERTGGSVSTLTIQRTQQEDSAVYLCASSLRPGNFNYGYTFGSGTRLTVV.

The rearrangement links TRBV5-4 to TRBJ2-3, with 7 nucleotides matching TRBD1. The CDR3 is 16 residues long. V was pared by 4 bases and J by 2 bases, with 10 bases of the junction left unmatched. Germline values: CDR1 SGHNT, CDR2 YYREEE (reference sequence). Here the CDR3 DNA reads TGTGCCAGCAGCACTCGGGACAGTGGTAACACAGATACGCAGTATTTT. Its protein product is CASSTRDSGNTDTQYF.

This clone showed up just a few times. Other DNA sequences in the sample encode the same CDR3. This chain uses TRBV19 with TRBJ1-5; 8 bases are a match to TRBD1. Trimming cost V 5 bases and J 7 bases; bases outside gene matches: 4. CDR3 length equals 13 residues. The germline V gene has CDR1 LNHDA and CDR2 SQIVND (reference sequence). This CDR3 reads CASSGQGGQPQHF. Here the CDR3 DNA reads TGTGCCAGTAGTGGACAGGGTGGACAGCCCCAGCATTTT.

Note on this clone: The junction does not match germline at one end; this may be a read error. J is TRBJ1-2 and V is TRBV5-1, with a weak D call TRBD1 (6 bases). Germline V gives CDR1 SGHRS, CDR2 YFSETQ. The CDR3 loop spans 13 amino acids. CDR3 coding DNA: TGCGCCAGCAGCCAAAACGTAGGGGGGCTCGCCGCCTTC. It translates to CASSQNVGGLAAF. Looking up the rest from reference TRBV5-1 and TRBJ1-2 gives the full variable domain: KAGVTQTPRYLIKTRGQQVTLSCSPISGHRSVSWYQQTPGQGLQFLFEYFSETQRNKGNFPGRFSGRQFSNSRSEMNVSTLELGDSALYLCASSQNVGGLAAFGSGTRLTVV.

This sequence joins TRBV2 and TRBJ2-3; a possible D gene is TRBD2 (5 bases). CDR1 is SNHLY and CDR2 is FYNNEI in the germline V gene. The CDR3 sequence is 13 residues long. Trimming removed 8 bases at V and 5 bases at J, with 14 bases between. CDR3 amino acids: CASGREIGDTQYF. The CDR3, as DNA: TGTGCCAGCGGAAGGGAGATTGGAGATACGCAGTATTTT.

Turning to this clone: Other DNA sequences in the sample encode the same CDR3. The genes are TRBV19 and TRBJ2-3, with 8 bases lining up with TRBD2. The ends lost 6 bases at V and 1 base at J; junction bases unmatched: 6. Germline values: CDR1 LNHDA, CDR2 SQIVND (reference sequence). The CDR3 is 15 residues long. CDR3 nucleotides: TGTGCCAGTAGCAGCGGGAGTGTGCGCACAGATACGCAGTATTTT. As protein: CASSSGSVRTDTQYF.

V gene TRBV6-6 combines with J gene TRBJ2-1; 10 positions match TRBD1. With 11 bases clipped from V and 7 bases from J, the junction kept 5 bases outside the gene matches. CDR1 is MNHNY, CDR2 SVGAGI, per germline (reference sequence). The CDR3 sequence is 12 residues long. The CDR3 spells CAGGQGGNEQFF. CDR3 nucleotide sequence: TGTGCCGGAGGACAGGGGGGGAATGAGCAGTTCTTC.

DNA of the CDR3: TGTGCCAGCAGCCGTGGGACCAGGGAAGGGACTGAAGCTTTCTTT. Translation: CASSRGTREGTEAFF. The chain joins TRBV11-2 to TRBJ1-1, with D possibly matching TRBD1 (5 bases). The CDR3 is 15 amino acids. CDR1 is SGHAT, CDR2 FQNNGV, per germline. The germline V and J ends were trimmed by 5 bases and 5 bases, with 18 bases remaining between them.

V usage is TRBV5-1 and J usage is TRBJ2-5; 13 bases align to TRBD2. The CDR3 has 18 residues. CDR1 is SGHRS and CDR2 is YFSETQ in the germline V gene. V gave up 4 bases and J gave up 1 base; unmatched junction bases: 10. The chain's CDR3 is CASSTGTSGMGSQETQYF. The DNA for the CDR3 is TGCGCCAGCAGCACGGGGACTAGCGGGATGGGAAGCCAAGAGACCCAGTACTTC.

This chain uses TRBV28 with TRBJ2-1; TRBD2 matches at 14 bases. The V segment lost 6 bases and the J segment 0 bases; nucleotides outside the gene matches: 10. From germline, CDR1 is MDHEN and CDR2 SYDVKM. This CDR3 contains 19 residues. The CDR3 DNA reads as TGTGCCAGCAGGACGAGACTAGCGGGGGGGCACCACTCCTACAATGAGCAGTTCTTC. This sequence encodes CASRTRLAGGHHSYNEQFF.

V and J are TRBV19 and TRBJ2-2; D tentatively reads TRBD1 or TRBD2 (5 bases each). CDR1 LNHDA and CDR2 SQIVND come from the germline V gene (reference sequence). This CDR3 has 14 residues. Trimming removed 10 bases from V and 1 base from J, with 13 bases in between. The CDR3 region is CATSGTRNTGELFF. The CDR3 DNA is TGTGCCACTTCCGGGACGAGGAACACCGGGGAGCTGTTTTTT. Supplemented by reference TRBV19 and TRBJ2-2, the full variable domain reads DGGITQSPKYLFRKEGQNVTLSCEQNLNHDAMYWYRQDPGQGLRLIYYSQIVNDFQKGDIAEGYSVSREKKESFPLTVTSAQKNPTAFYLCATSGTRNTGELFFGEGSRLTVL.

V usage is TRBV18 and J usage is TRBJ2-7; no clear D. V dropped 2 bases and J dropped 3 bases, with 8 bases sitting between them. The length of the CDR3 is 13 residues. CDR1 is KGHSH, CDR2 LQKENI, per germline. The CDR3 reads CASSPIQVYEQYF. The CDR3 bases are TGTGCCAGCTCACCAATACAAGTCTACGAGCAGTACTTC.

The DNA for the CDR3 is TGTGCCTGGAGTCCGGGTAATTACGAGCAGTACTTC. Translation: CAWSPGNYEQYF. The chain has TRBV30 and TRBJ2-5, with D unclear. The end of the DNA aligns better with TRBJ2-7, so the J call may be wrong. Looked up from germline, CDR1 is GTSNPN and CDR2 is SVGIG (reference sequence). CDR3 length equals 12 residues.

V is TRBV13 and J is TRBJ2-2; either TRBD1 or TRBD2 may supply D (5 bases each). Germline lookup yields CDR1 PRHDT and CDR2 FYEKMQ (reference sequence). This CDR3 spans 14 amino acids. Trimming stripped 5 bases from V and 2 bases from J, with 9 bases between. CDR3 DNA: TGTGCCAGCAGCCCGGGGCCAAACACCGGGGAGCTGTTTTTT. Protein sequence: CASSPGPNTGELFF.

The V gene is TRBV7-2, the J gene TRBJ1-1, with D unclear. The V and J ends lost 1 base and 2 bases respectively, with 8 bases between them. Germline CDR1 reads SGHTA; CDR2 reads FQGNSA. There are 14 residues in the CDR3. The CDR3 DNA sequence: TGTGCCAGCAGCTTAGTTCCGGTTAACACTGAAGCTTTCTTT. This gives the protein CASSLVPVNTEAFF. Combining the CDR3 with reference TRBV7-2 and TRBJ1-1 gives the whole variable domain GAGVSQSPSNKVTEKGKDVELRCDPISGHTALYWYRQSLGQGLEFLIYFQGNSAPDKSGLPSDRFSAERTGGSVSTLTIQRTQQEDSAVYLCASSLVPVNTEAFFGQGTRLTVV.

This clone appeared a few times. CDR3 sequence (DNA): TGTGCCAGCAGCCGGGCGGACAGGGGGAGCACTGAAGCTTTCTTT. It specifies CASSRADRGSTEAFF. The V call is TRBV7-2, the J call TRBJ1-1, with 10 bases aligning to TRBD1. After removal of 5 bases from V and 4 bases from J, the junction contained 7 bases not matched to a gene. The V gene's germline CDR1 is SGHTA and CDR2 FQGNSA. The CDR3 has 15 residues.

This sequence joins TRBV4-2 and TRBJ2-7; 10 positions match TRBD2. Germline trimming cut 5 bases from V and 1 base from J; bases unmatched to any gene: 5. The CDR3 sequence is 15 residues long. Germline V gene data show CDR1 as LGHNA and CDR2 as YNFKEQ. The CDR3 coding sequence is TGTGCCAGCAGCTACCTAGCGGGGGAGTCCTACGAGCAGTACTTC. Amino acid sequence: CASSYLAGESYEQYF.